These 17 T cell receptor beta chains share one sample of origin, sequenced in a study of T-cell reconstitution after alpha-beta-depleted transplantation in children. This sample's TCRbeta library carried unique molecular identifier barcodes. TCRdb independently ran MiXCR on the PCR reads; one entry per CDR3 protein. The sample lists roughly 240,000 distinct CDR3 sequences, roughly 7.7% seen once, with 6.3% in the top ten. The source was PBMCs, mostly from graft donor cells, collected 180 days after TCRalphabeta/CD19-depleted stem cell transplant. The receptor set was obtained from a male patient aged 10-17 years who had a stem cell transplant for acute lymphoblastic leukemia, so the T cells may come from the graft donor.

The sample holds many counts of this clonotype. CDR3 loop: CASSLGRISGNTIYF. Written as DNA, the CDR3 is TGTGCCAGCAGCTTGGGGCGGATCTCTGGAAACACCATATATTTT. The chain recombines TRBV5-8 with TRBJ1-3; no definite D call. The CDR3 is 15 amino acids. V lost 0 bases, J lost 0 bases, and 7 bases lay in between. CDR1 and CDR2 (germline): SGHTS, YDEGEE. The whole variable domain, filled in from reference TRBV5-8 and TRBJ1-3, reads EAGVTQSPTHLIKTRGQQATLRCSPISGHTSVYWYQQALGLGLQFLLWYDEGEERNRGNFPPRFSGRQFPNYSSELNVNALELEDSALYLCASSLGRISGNTIYFGEGSWLTVV.

This clonotype was observed at least ten times. The chain couples TRBV28 to TRBJ1-2, with D tentatively TRBD1 (5 bases). The CDR3 sequence is 14 residues long. The V gene lost 6 bases and the J gene lost 6 bases, with 17 bases spanning the gap. CDR1 and CDR2 from the germline V gene are MDHEN and SYDVKM. The CDR3 region is CASSRSGERDGYTF. For the CDR3, the DNA is TGTGCCAGCAGCCGCTCGGGGGAACGGGATGGCTACACCTTC.

This clonotype has at least ten counts. CDR3 residues: CASSWITTNTGELFF. The CDR3 DNA reads TGTGCCAGCAGTTGGATCACCACGAACACCGGGGAGCTGTTTTTT. The V call is TRBV12-3 or TRBV12-4, the J call TRBJ2-2; no clear D. CDR3 size: 15 residues. Trimming cost V 4 bases and J 0 bases, with 9 bases left between them.

This clonotype was counted many times. The rearrangement joins TRBV11-1 to TRBJ2-1; 8 nucleotides line up with TRBD1. The CDR3 spans 15 residues. Per the germline V gene, CDR1 is SGHAT and CDR2 is FQDESV (reference sequence). V lost 5 bases to trimming and J lost 0 bases; unmatched junction nucleotides: 3. CDR3: CASSEGQVSYNEQFF. Here the CDR3 DNA reads TGTGCCAGCAGCGAGGGACAGGTCTCCTACAATGAGCAGTTCTTC.

This clonotype was detected many times. The gene calls are TRBV7-3 and TRBJ2-1; a possible D gene is TRBD1 (5 bases). Trimming left V 1 base short and J 2 bases short, with 12 bases between. The CDR3 is made up of 16 amino acids. Looked up from germline, CDR1 is SGHTA and CDR2 is FQGTGA. CDR3 loop: CASSLMWGKPYNEQFF. The CDR3 DNA reads as TGTGCCAGCAGCTTAATGTGGGGCAAGCCCTACAATGAGCAGTTCTTC.

The table lists this clonotype with a few counts. The rearrangement uses TRBV4-2 and TRBJ1-2, with D unresolved. This CDR3 spans 15 amino acids. CDR1 is LGHNA and CDR2 is YNFKEQ in the germline V gene. V lost 0 bases, J lost 2 bases, and 10 bases lay in between. CDR3 protein: CASSQDRALNYGYTF. DNA of the CDR3: TGTGCCAGCAGCCAAGATCGCGCTCTCAACTATGGCTACACCTTC.

This clonotype has a count of ten or more. The rearrangement joins TRBV6-5 to TRBJ1-3, with TRBD1 as a possible D gene (6 bases). The V gene lost 4 bases and the J gene lost 6 bases, with 16 bases spanning the gap. The CDR3 is made up of 15 amino acids. Germline assignment: CDR1 MNHEY and CDR2 SVGAGI. In DNA, the CDR3 is TGTGCCAGCAGTTTAAGACAGGCGCTCAAAAACACCATATATTTT. It is translated as CASSLRQALKNTIYF.

The table lists this clonotype with a few counts. This chain uses TRBV19 with TRBJ1-2; 8 bases fit TRBD1. The V gene's germline CDR1 is LNHDA and CDR2 SQIVND (reference sequence). J gave up 7 bases and V 5 bases, and 9 bases lay outside the gene matches. The CDR3 extends over 14 amino acids. DNA for the CDR3: TGTGCCAGTAGTCGGCAGGGGGCACCCGGTGGCTACACCTTC. Its translation is CASSRQGAPGGYTF.

There are many counts of this clonotype. The V and J genes are TRBV3-1 and TRBJ2-3; weak D call: TRBD1 (6 bases). The CDR3 is 19 amino acids. V lost 4 bases, J lost 4 bases, and 27 bases lay in between. The germline V gene encodes CDR1 LGHDT and CDR2 YNNKEL (reference sequence). CDR3 sequence (DNA): TGTGCCAGCAGCCGACTGACCCTGAGATCCCGGGACACCGCAGATACGCAGTATTTT. As protein: CASSRLTLRSRDTADTQYF.

This clonotype occurred many times. The V call is TRBV5-5, the J call TRBJ2-5, with 7 bases that match TRBD2. This CDR3 spans 15 amino acids. V lost 2 bases, J lost 5 bases, and 9 bases stayed unmatched. Germline V gene sequence: CDR1 SGHKS, CDR2 YYEKEE (reference sequence). Here the CDR3 DNA reads TGTGCCAGCAGCTTAAACCGGGGGAGGGTTGAGACCCAGTACTTC. Encoded protein: CASSLNRGRVETQYF.

At least ten counts were recorded for this clonotype. V gene TRBV12-3 or TRBV12-4 combines with J gene TRBJ2-3; D may be TRBD1 (5 bases). The V and J ends lost 4 bases and 6 bases respectively, with 20 bases between them. The CDR3 sequence is 16 residues long. The CDR3 spells CASSSRRVWGMDTQYF. In DNA, the CDR3 is TGTGCCAGCAGTTCCCGCAGGGTATGGGGCATGGATACGCAGTATTTT.

There are a few counts of this clonotype. This sequence joins TRBV29-1 and TRBJ2-2, with 13 bases lining up with TRBD2. The V segment lost 6 bases and the J segment 5 bases; nucleotides outside the gene matches: 6. Germline values: CDR1 SQVTM, CDR2 ANQGSEA. The CDR3 runs to 15 residues. The CDR3 DNA is TGCAGCGTCATAACGGGACTAGCGGGGACCGGGGAGCTGTTTTTT. The encoded protein is CSVITGLAGTGELFF.

The chain carries TRBV20-1 and TRBJ1-1; TRBD1 aligns across 7 bases. CDR3 length: 13 residues. CDR1 DFQATT and CDR2 SNEGSKA come from the germline V gene (reference sequence). V lost 3 bases and J lost 1; bases outside the gene matches: 2. Here the CDR3 DNA reads TGCAGTGCTAGCGGACAGGCGAACACTGAAGCTTTCTTT. Protein sequence: CSASGQANTEAFF.

This clonotype was observed many times. This chain connects TRBV10-3 to TRBJ2-7; 8 bases fit TRBD2. Germline CDR1 is ENHRY and CDR2 is SYGVKD. The CDR3 consists of 14 residues. V trimming: 7 bases; J trimming: 3 bases; junction bases outside the gene matches: 8. The CDR3 coding sequence is TGTGCCATCAATGGCGGGGGGCGTTACTACGAGCAGTACTTC. Protein product: CAINGGGRYYEQYF.

This clonotype was seen many times. J is TRBJ2-2 and V is TRBV12-3 or TRBV12-4; D may be TRBD1 or TRBD2 (5 bases each). The CDR3 loop spans 17 amino acids. Between the trimmed V and J ends, which lost 4 bases and 3 bases, there was a span of 18 bases. The CDR3: CASSSPWDAGYTGELFF. As DNA, the CDR3 is TGTGCCAGCAGTTCCCCTTGGGACGCAGGATACACCGGGGAGCTGTTTTTT.

Many counts were recorded for this clonotype. The V and J genes are TRBV19 and TRBJ2-2; D is unresolved. Germline V gene sequence: CDR1 LNHDA, CDR2 SQIVND (reference sequence). This CDR3 has 14 amino acids. Trimming removed 2 bases from V and 2 bases from J, with 6 bases in between. The CDR3 loop is CASSIFPNTGELFF. The CDR3 coding sequence is TGTGCCAGTAGTATATTCCCAAACACCGGGGAGCTGTTTTTT. Combining the CDR3 with reference TRBV19 and TRBJ2-2 gives the whole variable domain DGGITQSPKYLFRKEGQNVTLSCEQNLNHDAMYWYRQDPGQGLRLIYYSQIVNDFQKGDIAEGYSVSREKKESFPLTVTSAQKNPTAFYLCASSIFPNTGELFFGEGSRLTVL.

This clonotype showed up many times. This rearrangement joins TRBV19 to TRBJ2-5, with a weak D call TRBD1 (6 bases). The CDR3 length is 12 residues. V shed 9 bases and J shed 5 bases, with 13 bases lying between them. Per the germline V gene, CDR1 is LNHDA and CDR2 is SQIVND (reference sequence). The CDR3 loop reads CASRDIRETQYF. The CDR3 DNA follows: TGTGCCAGCCGGGACATAAGGGAGACCCAGTACTTC.